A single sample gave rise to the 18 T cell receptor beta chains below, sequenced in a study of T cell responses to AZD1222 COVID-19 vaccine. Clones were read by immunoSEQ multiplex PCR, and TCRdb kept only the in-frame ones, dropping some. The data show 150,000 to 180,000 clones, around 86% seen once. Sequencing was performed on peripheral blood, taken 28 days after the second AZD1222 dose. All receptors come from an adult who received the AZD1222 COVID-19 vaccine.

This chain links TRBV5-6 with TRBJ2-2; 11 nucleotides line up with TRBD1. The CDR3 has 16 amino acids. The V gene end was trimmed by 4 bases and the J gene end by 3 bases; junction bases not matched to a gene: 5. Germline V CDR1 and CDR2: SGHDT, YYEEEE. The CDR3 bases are TGTGCCAGCAGCCTATGGGACAGGGGGTACACCGGGGAGCTGTTTTTT. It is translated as CASSLWDRGYTGELFF.

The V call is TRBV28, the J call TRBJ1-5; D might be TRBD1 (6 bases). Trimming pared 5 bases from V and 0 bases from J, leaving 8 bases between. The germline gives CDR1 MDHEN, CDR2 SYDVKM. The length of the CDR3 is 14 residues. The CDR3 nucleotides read TGTGCCAGCAGTCACAGGGTTAGCAATCAGCCCCAGCATTTT. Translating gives CASSHRVSNQPQHF.

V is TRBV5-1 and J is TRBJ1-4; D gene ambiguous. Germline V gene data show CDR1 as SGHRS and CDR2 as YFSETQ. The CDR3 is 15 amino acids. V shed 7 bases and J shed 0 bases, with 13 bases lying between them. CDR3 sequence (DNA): TGCGCCAGCCGTGGAAAAGGAGCAACTAATGAAAAACTGTTTTTT. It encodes CASRGKGATNEKLFF.

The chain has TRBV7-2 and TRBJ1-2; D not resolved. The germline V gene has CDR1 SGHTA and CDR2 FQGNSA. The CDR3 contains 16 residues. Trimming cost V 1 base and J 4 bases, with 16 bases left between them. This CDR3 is CASSLVEDPGSYGYTF. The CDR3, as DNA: TGTGCCAGCAGCTTAGTAGAGGACCCCGGCAGCTATGGCTACACCTTC.

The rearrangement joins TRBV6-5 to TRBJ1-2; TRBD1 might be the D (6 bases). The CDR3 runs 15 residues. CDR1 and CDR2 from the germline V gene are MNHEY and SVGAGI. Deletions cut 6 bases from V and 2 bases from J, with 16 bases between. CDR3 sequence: CASSLILQGNYGYTF. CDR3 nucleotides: TGTGCCAGCAGCCTTATTTTACAGGGAAACTATGGCTACACCTTC.

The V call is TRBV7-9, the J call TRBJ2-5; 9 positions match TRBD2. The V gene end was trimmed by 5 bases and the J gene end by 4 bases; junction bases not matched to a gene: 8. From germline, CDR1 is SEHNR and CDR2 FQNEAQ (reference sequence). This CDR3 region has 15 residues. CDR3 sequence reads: CASSPPVAGVETQYF. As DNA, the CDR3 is TGTGCCAGCAGCCCCCCGGTAGCGGGAGTAGAGACCCAGTACTTC. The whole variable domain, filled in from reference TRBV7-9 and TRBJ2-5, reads DTGVSQNPRHKITKRGQNVTFRCDPISEHNRLYWYRQTLGQGPEFLTYFQNEAQLEKSRLLSDRFSAERPKGSFSTLEIQRTEQGDSAMYLCASSPPVAGVETQYFGPGTRLLVL.

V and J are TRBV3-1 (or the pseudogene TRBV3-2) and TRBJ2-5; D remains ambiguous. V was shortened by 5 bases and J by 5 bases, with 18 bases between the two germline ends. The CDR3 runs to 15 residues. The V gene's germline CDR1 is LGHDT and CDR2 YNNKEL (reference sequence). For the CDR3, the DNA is TGTGCCAGCAGCTCCCAAGGTTTCCTATCGGAGACCCAGTACTTC. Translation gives CASSSQGFLSETQYF.

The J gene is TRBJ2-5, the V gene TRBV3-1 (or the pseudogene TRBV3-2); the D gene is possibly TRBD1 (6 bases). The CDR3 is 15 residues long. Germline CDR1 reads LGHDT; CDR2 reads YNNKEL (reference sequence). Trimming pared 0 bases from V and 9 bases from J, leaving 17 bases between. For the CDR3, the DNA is TGTGCCAGCAGCCAAGATGCCAGCGGACCAGGGGCCCAGTACTTC. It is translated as CASSQDASGPGAQYF.

The CDR3 DNA is TGCGCCAGCAGCCAAGGAGGGTGGGGCACTGAAGCTTTCTTT. As protein: CASSQGGWGTEAFF. This chain links TRBV4-3 with TRBJ1-1; no clear D gene. V was clipped by 1 base and J by 4 bases, with 10 bases between them. CDR1 and CDR2 (germline): LGHNA, YSLEER. The CDR3 is 14 residues long.

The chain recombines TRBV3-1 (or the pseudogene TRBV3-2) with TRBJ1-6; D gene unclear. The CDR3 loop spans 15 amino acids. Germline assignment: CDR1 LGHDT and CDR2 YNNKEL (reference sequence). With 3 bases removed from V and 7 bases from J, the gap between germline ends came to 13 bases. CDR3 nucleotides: TGTGCCAGCAGCCAGGGTCGGGCGCGGAATTCACCCCTCCACTTT. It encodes CASSQGRARNSPLHF.

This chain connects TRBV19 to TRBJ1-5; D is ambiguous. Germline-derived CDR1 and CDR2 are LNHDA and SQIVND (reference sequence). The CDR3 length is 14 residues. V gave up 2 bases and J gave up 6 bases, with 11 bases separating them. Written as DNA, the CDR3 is TGTGCCAGTAGTATAACGGCAGGTGGTCAGCCCCAGCATTTT. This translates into CASSITAGGQPQHF. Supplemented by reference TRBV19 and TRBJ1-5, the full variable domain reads DGGITQSPKYLFRKEGQNVTLSCEQNLNHDAMYWYRQDPGQGLRLIYYSQIVNDFQKGDIAEGYSVSREKKESFPLTVTSAQKNPTAFYLCASSITAGGQPQHFGDGTRLSIL.

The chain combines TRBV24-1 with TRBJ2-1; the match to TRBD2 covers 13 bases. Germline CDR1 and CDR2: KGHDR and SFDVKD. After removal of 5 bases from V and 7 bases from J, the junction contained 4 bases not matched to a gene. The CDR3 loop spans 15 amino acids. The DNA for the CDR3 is TGTGCCACCAGTGGGACTAGCGGGAGATATAATGAGCAGTTCTTC. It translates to CATSGTSGRYNEQFF.

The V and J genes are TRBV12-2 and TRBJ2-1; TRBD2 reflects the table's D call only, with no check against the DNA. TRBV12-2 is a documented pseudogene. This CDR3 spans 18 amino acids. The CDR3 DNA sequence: TGTGCAAGTCGCTTAGCGCGGGAACTACAATCAGGGTACAATGAGCAGTTCTTC. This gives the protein CASRLARELQSGYNEQFF.

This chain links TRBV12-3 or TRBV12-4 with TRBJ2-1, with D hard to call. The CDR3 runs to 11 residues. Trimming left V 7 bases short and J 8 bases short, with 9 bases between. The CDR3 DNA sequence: TGTGCCAGCACCCCCTCCGATGAGCAGTTCTTC. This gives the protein CASTPSDEQFF.

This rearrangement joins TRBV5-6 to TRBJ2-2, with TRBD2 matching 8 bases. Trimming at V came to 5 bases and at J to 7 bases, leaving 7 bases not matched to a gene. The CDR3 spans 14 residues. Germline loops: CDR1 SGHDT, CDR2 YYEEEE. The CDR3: CASSLWREDGELFF. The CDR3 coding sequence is TGTGCCAGCAGTCTGTGGCGGGAGGACGGGGAGCTGTTTTTT. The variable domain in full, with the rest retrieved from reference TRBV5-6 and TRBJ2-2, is DAGVTQSPTHLIKTRGQQVTLRCSPKSGHDTVSWYQQALGQGPQFIFQYYEEEERQRGNFPDRFSGHQFPNYSSELNVNALLLGDSALYLCASSLWREDGELFFGEGSRLTVL.

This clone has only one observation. The CDR3 region has the DNA TGTGCCAGCCAAAAGTCCACTCTCGACAAAATGGGCAATCAGCCCCAGCATTTT. It translates to CASQKSTLDKMGNQPQHF. The chain carries TRBV28 and TRBJ1-5; D unclear. V dropped 8 bases and J dropped 2 bases, with 25 bases sitting between them. The CDR3 runs 18 residues. Per germline, CDR1 MDHEN and CDR2 SYDVKM.

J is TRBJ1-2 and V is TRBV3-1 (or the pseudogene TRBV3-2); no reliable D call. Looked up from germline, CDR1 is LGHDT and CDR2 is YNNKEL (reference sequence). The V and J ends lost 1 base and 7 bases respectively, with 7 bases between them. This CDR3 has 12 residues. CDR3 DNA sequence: TGTGCCAGCAGCCAAGGAGGAAGTGGCTACACCTTC. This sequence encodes CASSQGGSGYTF.

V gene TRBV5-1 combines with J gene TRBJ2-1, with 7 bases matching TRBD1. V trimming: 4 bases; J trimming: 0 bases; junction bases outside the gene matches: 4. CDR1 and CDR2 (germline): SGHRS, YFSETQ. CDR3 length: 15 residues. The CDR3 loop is CASSVTGSSYNEQFF. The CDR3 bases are TGCGCCAGCAGCGTGACAGGGAGCTCCTACAATGAGCAGTTCTTC.